The entry that follows covers one T cell receptor beta chain sequence. Its target is unknown. A read error may explain this, as a much larger clone is one base away. These data come from a study of CD8+CD57+ T cells in acquired aplastic anemia. About the study: Across the sorted CD4+ and CD8+ cells, DNA amounts averaged about 3 ug. Researchers reported that healthy donors averaged about 11 million reads for CD4+ cells. General study results and limits: Patients and controls shared 25 to 30 CD8+ CDR3 sequences, highly expressed in patients.

Profiling that covered TCR beta VDJ and CDR3 relied on genomic DNA as its template. One entry per CDR3 protein, called by TCRdb with MiXCR from the reads. This table holds around 200,000 distinct CDR3 sequences, roughly 57% found once. From germline, CDR1 is SGHRS and CDR2 YFSETQ. The CDR3 length is 17 residues. Deletions cut 1 base from V and 7 bases from J, with 21 bases between. The V call is TRBV5-1, the J call TRBJ2-1; tentatively, D is TRBD2 (5 bases). Sequenced input: sorted CD4+, CD8+, or CD8+CD57+ T cells (not recorded which) from PBMCs. This sequence was found in a human donor in good health. The chain's CDR3 is CASSLRLRLARGNEQFF. Written as DNA, the CDR3 is TGCGCCAGCAGCTTGCGTTTGAGGCTGGCCCGCGGGAATGAGCAGTTCTTC.